This entry lists 32 T cell receptor beta chains sequenced from one sample in a study of identical twins. Via MiXCR, TCRdb re-called the 5' RACE reads, giving one row per CDR3 protein. Of 500,000 to 550,000 distinct CDR3 sequences listed, around 20% are singletons. In addition, the sample was reused for a study of T cells expressing NK-cell markers.

Sequenced material: CD4+ T cells sorted from blood. These TCRs come from a woman aged 18-30 years in good health.

There are a few counts of this clonotype. The chain joins TRBV7-3 to TRBJ2-1; 7 nucleotides align to TRBD1. The V and J ends lost 4 bases and 9 bases, in that order; junction bases with no gene match: 6. This CDR3 has 13 amino acids. Germline values: CDR1 SGHTA, CDR2 FQGTGA. The CDR3 nucleotides read TGTGCCAGCAGCTACGACAGGGACGCTGAGCAGTTCTTC. Translated: CASSYDRDAEQFF. The full variable domain, with the rest looked up from reference TRBV7-3 and TRBJ2-1, is GAGVSQTPSNKVTEKGKYVELRCDPISGHTALYWYRQSLGQGPEFLIYFQGTGAADDSGLPNDRFFAVRPEGSVSTLKIQRTERGDSAVYLCASSYDRDAEQFFGPGTRLTVL.

CDR3 nucleotide sequence: TGCAGCGTGAGACTAGCGGGGCACCAAGAGACCCAGTACTTC. This translates into CSVRLAGHQETQYF. This rearrangement joins TRBV29-1 to TRBJ2-5, with 11 bases aligning to TRBD2. Germline V gene data show CDR1 as SQVTM and CDR2 as ANQGSEA. V gave up 6 bases and J gave up 0 bases; unmatched junction bases: 3. The CDR3 runs 14 residues.

The chain carries TRBV6-5 and TRBJ2-1; TRBD2 aligns across 14 bases. CDR3 length: 16 residues. Per the germline V gene, CDR1 is MNHEY and CDR2 is SVGAGI. The junction had 8 bases not matched to a gene; V was cut back by 4 bases and J by 9 bases. This CDR3 is CASSFRLAGGGSEQFF. The CDR3 nucleotides read TGTGCCAGCAGTTTTCGACTAGCGGGGGGGGGTAGTGAGCAGTTCTTC.

V and J are TRBV7-7 and TRBJ2-3; 7 bases map to TRBD2. The CDR3 sequence is 15 residues long. V dropped 2 bases and J dropped 6; count of bases not matched to a gene: 8. CDR1 and CDR2 from the germline V gene are SSHAT and FNYEAQ (reference sequence). The CDR3 DNA reads TGTGCCAGCAGCTTATTGGGCGGGAGAGGGGATACGCAGTATTTT. Its translation: CASSLLGGRGDTQYF.

This clonotype was counted ten times or more. The chain employs TRBV20-1 and TRBJ2-7; 9 bases map to TRBD1. CDR1 and CDR2 (germline): DFQATT, SNEGSKA (reference sequence). With 3 bases clipped from V and 5 bases from J, the junction kept 8 bases outside the gene matches. The CDR3 loop spans 14 amino acids. CDR3 sequence (DNA): TGCAGTGCTAGGGGGGGACAGGGAGTGGACGAGCAGTACTTC. Its protein is CSARGGQGVDEQYF.

This clonotype was picked up a small number of times. V and J are TRBV10-3 and TRBJ1-4; 7 bases match TRBD1. J was trimmed by 1 base and V by 6 bases; bases with no gene match: 2. Per germline, CDR1 ENHRY and CDR2 SYGVKD. The CDR3 spans 14 residues. Written as DNA, the CDR3 is TGTGCCATCAGACCAGGGGGAACTAATGAAAAACTGTTTTTT. Encoded protein: CAIRPGGTNEKLFF.

This sequence joins TRBV5-4 and TRBJ2-1, with D possibly TRBD2 on 6 matching bases. V was shortened by 4 bases and J by 6 bases, with 8 bases between the two germline ends. CDR1 is SGHNT and CDR2 is YYREEE in the germline V gene (reference sequence). CDR3 length: 12 amino acids. The CDR3: CASSRDSNEQFF. CDR3 in DNA: TGTGCCAGCAGCCGGGACTCCAATGAGCAGTTCTTC.

The rearrangement uses TRBV7-9 and TRBJ2-7, with D possibly being TRBD1 (5 bases). The CDR3 extends over 15 amino acids. Germline-derived CDR1 and CDR2 are SEHNR and FQNEAQ (reference sequence). The V end lost 4 bases, the J end lost 1 base, and 14 bases lay between the germline ends. CDR3 sequence reads: CASSWGRLSSYEQYF. The CDR3 DNA follows: TGTGCCAGCAGCTGGGGCAGGCTATCATCCTACGAGCAGTACTTC.

This clonotype turned up a few times. The chain carries TRBV7-9 and TRBJ2-1; no firm D call. Per the germline V gene, CDR1 is SEHNR and CDR2 is FQNEAQ (reference sequence). This CDR3 is 16 amino acids long. V gave up 1 base and J gave up 0 bases, with 10 bases separating them. The DNA for the CDR3 is TGTGCCAGCAGCTTAGGTGGGTTCAGCTCCTACAATGAGCAGTTCTTC. Residues: CASSLGGFSSYNEQFF.

The rearrangement joins TRBV6-5 to TRBJ1-1, with D possibly matching TRBD1 (5 bases). Trimming left V 1 base short and J 4 bases short, with 16 bases between. This CDR3 has 16 residues. The germline CDR1 and CDR2 sequences are MNHEY and SVGAGI. The CDR3 loop is CASSYFGGMGSTEAFF. The CDR3, as DNA: TGTGCCAGCAGTTACTTCGGGGGAATGGGTAGCACTGAAGCTTTCTTT.

This clonotype was counted at least ten times. The V gene is TRBV20-1, the J gene TRBJ2-7, with TRBD1 as a possible D gene (5 bases). The CDR3 runs to 12 residues. Germline CDR1 reads DFQATT; CDR2 reads SNEGSKA (reference sequence). Between the trimmed V and J ends, which lost 7 bases and 2 bases, there was a span of 12 bases. CDR3 nucleotides: TGCAGTGTGTACACAGGTACCTACGAGCAGTACTTC. Translated, it gives CSVYTGTYEQYF.

This chain connects TRBV12-3 or TRBV12-4 to TRBJ2-1, with TRBD1 identical over 9 bases. The V segment lost 5 bases and the J segment 9 bases; nucleotides outside the gene matches: 11. CDR3 length equals 15 residues. The CDR3 loop is CASSPPGTGNTEQFF. The CDR3 DNA sequence: TGTGCCAGCAGTCCGCCCGGGACAGGGAATACTGAGCAGTTCTTC.

CDR3 loop: CAISGEGAEEYTDTQYF. In DNA, the CDR3 is TGTGCCATCAGTGGGGAAGGGGCGGAAGAATACACAGATACGCAGTATTTT. V and J are TRBV10-3 and TRBJ2-3; D possibly corresponds to TRBD1 (5 bases). CDR3 length: 17 amino acids. Per germline, CDR1 ENHRY and CDR2 SYGVKD. With 4 bases removed from V and 2 bases from J, the gap between germline ends came to 19 bases.

The sample holds a few counts of this clonotype. The chain carries TRBV12-3 or TRBV12-4 and TRBJ2-1; D gene uncertain. This CDR3 comprises 14 residues. V lost 2 bases to trimming and J lost 4 bases, with 9 bases between them. This CDR3 reads CASSLKVPYNEQFF. The CDR3 bases are TGTGCCAGCAGTTTAAAGGTCCCTTACAATGAGCAGTTCTTC.

This clonotype has only a few counts. The chain carries TRBV5-1 and TRBJ1-2; D is undetermined. Germline V CDR1 and CDR2: SGHRS, YFSETQ. The CDR3 consists of 15 residues. Trimming removed 4 bases from V and 3 bases from J, with 16 bases in between. The CDR3 spells CASSRTDRDYYGYTF. In nucleotides, the CDR3 is TGCGCCAGCAGCCGGACCGATAGAGACTACTATGGCTACACCTTC. The full variable domain, its missing parts supplied by reference TRBV5-1 and TRBJ1-2, is KAGVTQTPRYLIKTRGQQVTLSCSPISGHRSVSWYQQTPGQGLQFLFEYFSETQRNKGNFPGRFSGRQFSNSRSEMNVSTLELGDSALYLCASSRTDRDYYGYTFGSGTRLTVV.

The V gene is TRBV10-3, the J gene TRBJ2-3; D remains unclear. The CDR3 sequence is 13 residues long. V was shortened by 4 bases and J by 0 bases, with 5 bases between the two germline ends. Germline V gene data show CDR1 as ENHRY and CDR2 as SYGVKD. The CDR3 here is CAISGVSTDTQYF. CDR3 sequence (DNA): TGTGCCATCAGTGGGGTTAGCACAGATACGCAGTATTTT.

This clonotype was detected many times. The chain joins TRBV11-2 to TRBJ2-7; 7 bases map to TRBD2. The CDR3 is 15 residues long. Germline V lookup: CDR1 SGHAT, CDR2 FQNNGV. V gave up 3 bases and J gave up 2 bases; unmatched junction bases: 7. CDR3 in amino acids: CASSLRGWAPYEQYF. The CDR3 DNA reads TGTGCCAGCAGCTTGCGGGGGTGGGCTCCCTACGAGCAGTACTTC.

The CDR3 coding sequence is TGTGCTAGTGGTTCGCCACATACTAGCGGGAGGTCCCCTACCCTAACTGAGCAGTTCTTC. Protein: CASGSPHTSGRSPTLTEQFF. The V and J genes are TRBV12-5 and TRBJ2-1; the match to TRBD2 covers 12 bases. The length of the CDR3 is 20 residues. CDR1 LGHNT and CDR2 FRNRAP come from the germline V gene. J gave up 9 bases and V 4 bases, and 22 bases lay outside the gene matches.

V usage is TRBV15 and J usage is TRBJ2-6, with D unclear. V gave up 0 bases and J gave up 4 bases, with 4 bases separating them. The CDR3 totals 14 residues. The germline V gene encodes CDR1 LNHNV and CDR2 YYDKDF (reference sequence). CDR3 in amino acids: CATSRDSGANVLTF. The CDR3 DNA reads as TGTGCCACCAGCAGAGATTCCGGGGCCAACGTCCTGACTTTC. Supplemented by reference TRBV15 and TRBJ2-6, the full variable domain reads DAMVIQNPRYQVTQFGKPVTLSCSQTLNHNVMYWYQQKSSQAPKLLFHYYDKDFNNEADTPDNFQSRRPNTSFCFLDIRSPGLGDTAMYLCATSRDSGANVLTFGAGSRLTVL.

V is TRBV7-2 and J is TRBJ2-1; TRBD2 matches at 8 bases. The CDR3 has 16 amino acids. J was trimmed by 0 bases and V by 6 bases; bases with no gene match: 7. Germline loops: CDR1 SGHTA, CDR2 FQGNSA. This chain's CDR3 is CASRRAGAGSYNEQFF. The CDR3 DNA sequence: TGTGCCAGCAGAAGAGCGGGGGCGGGCTCCTACAATGAGCAGTTCTTC.

The chain is built from TRBV6-2 or TRBV6-3 and TRBJ2-1; no definite D call. Germline CDR1 and CDR2: MNHEY and SVGEGT. The CDR3 is 13 amino acids. V was pared by 1 base and J by 5 bases, with 6 bases between. CDR3 protein: CASSYFRDNEQFF. The DNA of the CDR3 is TGTGCCAGCAGTTACTTCCGAGACAATGAGCAGTTCTTC.

CDR3 region: CASGLLAGANTGELFF. As DNA, the CDR3 is TGTGCTAGTGGTTTGTTGGCGGGAGCGAACACCGGGGAGCTGTTTTTT. The V gene is TRBV12-5, the J gene TRBJ2-2; 7 bases map to TRBD2. Germline values: CDR1 LGHNT, CDR2 FRNRAP. The CDR3 contains 16 residues. J gave up 0 bases and V 2 bases, and 3 bases lay outside the gene matches. Complete variable domain (other parts from reference TRBV12-5 and TRBJ2-2): DARVTQTPRHKVTEMGQEVTMRCQPILGHNTVFWYRQTMMQGLELLAYFRNRAPLDDSGMPKDRFSAEMPDATLATLKIQPSEPRDSAVYFCASGLLAGANTGELFFGEGSRLTVL.

At least ten counts were recorded for this clonotype. Germline and junction disagree at one end, which may indicate a read error. This rearrangement joins TRBV5-1 to TRBJ1-1; D might be TRBD1 (5 bases). Germline CDR1 and CDR2: SGHRS and YFSETQ. The CDR3 extends over 13 amino acids. DNA for the CDR3: TGTGCCAGCAGTTTTCAGGGGAACACTGAAGCTTTCTTT. Its protein is CASSFQGNTEAFF.

This clonotype was seen a few times. The chain joins TRBV12-3 or TRBV12-4 to TRBJ2-1; 8 nucleotides match TRBD2. The junction had 4 bases not matched to a gene; V was cut back by 2 bases and J by 10 bases. The CDR3 consists of 13 residues. CDR3 amino acids: CASSLPLAGEQFF. The DNA of the CDR3 is TGTGCCAGCAGTTTACCGCTAGCGGGCGAGCAGTTCTTC.

This chain connects TRBV3-1 to TRBJ2-1; 8 positions match TRBD2. The CDR3 length is 15 residues. Losses at the gene ends were 7 bases for V and 6 bases for J; bases not matched to a gene: 11. Germline-derived CDR1 and CDR2 are LGHDT and YNNKEL (reference sequence). CDR3: CASTLGSGGRNEQFF. Here the CDR3 DNA reads TGTGCCAGCACCCTAGGGTCGGGAGGGCGCAATGAGCAGTTCTTC.

The CDR3 reads CASSLRIGTGASGFKAGVYPQQYF. CDR3 DNA: TGCGCCAGCAGCTTAAGAATCGGGACAGGGGCTTCAGGTTTTAAGGCGGGAGTCTACCCCCAGCAGTACTTC. This chain uses TRBV5-1 with TRBJ2-7, with TRBD1 identical over 10 bases. V shed 2 bases and J 8 bases; nucleotides not matched to a gene: 37. CDR1 and CDR2 from the germline V gene are SGHRS and YFSETQ. This CDR3 contains 24 residues.

The chain employs TRBV10-3 and TRBJ2-3, with 7 bases lining up with TRBD1. CDR3 length: 13 residues. CDR1 and CDR2 (germline): ENHRY, SYGVKD. Germline trimming cut 8 bases from V and 3 bases from J; bases unmatched to any gene: 5. The CDR3 spells CAIGEQGTDTQYF. Written as DNA, the CDR3 is TGTGCCATCGGAGAACAGGGGACAGATACGCAGTATTTT.

This chain connects TRBV12-3 or TRBV12-4 to TRBJ1-3; the D is unclear. The CDR3 is 12 residues long. The V end was cut by 5 bases, the J end by 4 bases, with 6 bases between. CDR3 sequence reads: CASSRQGNTIYF. CDR3 DNA: TGTGCCAGCAGTAGACAAGGAAACACCATATATTTT.

The chain combines TRBV2 with TRBJ1-1, with D possibly matching TRBD1 (5 bases). Trimming took 2 bases from V and 0 from J, leaving 10 bases between them. In germline, CDR1 is SNHLY, CDR2 FYNNEI. This CDR3 contains 15 residues. The DNA of the CDR3 is TGTGCCAGCAGTGAACAGGGTCAGATGAACACTGAAGCTTTCTTT. This gives the protein CASSEQGQMNTEAFF.

This clonotype was picked up a small number of times. This chain links TRBV5-4 with TRBJ2-1; TRBD2 matches 10 bases. This CDR3 comprises 14 residues. J lost 5 bases, V lost 4 bases, and 3 bases had no gene match. Looked up from germline, CDR1 is SGHNT and CDR2 is YYREEE (reference sequence). The CDR3 nucleotides are TGTGCCAGCAGCGCTAGCGGGGGAAACAATGAGCAGTTCTTC. Translating it yields CASSASGGNNEQFF.

The V and J genes are TRBV29-1 and TRBJ2-1; weak D call: TRBD2 (7 bases). Trimming pared 7 bases from V and 10 bases from J, leaving 17 bases between. Per germline, CDR1 SQVTM and CDR2 ANQGSEA. The CDR3 loop spans 12 amino acids. The DNA of the CDR3 is TGCAGCGGGGGAACAGGGAGGGACGAGCAGTTCTTC. This encodes CSGGTGRDEQFF.

This clonotype was counted a few times. The J gene is TRBJ1-5, the V gene TRBV18; D remains ambiguous. In germline, CDR1 is KGHSH, CDR2 LQKENI. The length of the CDR3 is 13 residues. V gave up 5 bases and J gave up 1 base, with 6 bases separating them. The CDR3 DNA is TGTGCCAGCTCAGCACAAAGCAATCAGCCCCAGCATTTT. This gives the protein CASSAQSNQPQHF.